The rows below give T cell receptor beta chains drawn from one sample of a study of cytomegalovirus exposure and HLA in healthy donors. Produced via immunoSEQ multiplex PCR; TCRdb's table is partial and in-frame only. Of tens of thousands of clones listed, 77% were seen once; the top ten hold 2.5% to 3%. Sequenced input: PBMCs. The receptor source for this set is a man aged 50 to 59 in good health and CMV-seropositive. Each CDR3 is given with its conserved first and last residue. The D gene is left open where the match is weak. Size is stated for part of the rows, as once, few or many counts, or as a class when the clone is expanded.

j_call v_call d_call clone_size cdr3_nt cdr3_aa
TRBJ2-2 TRBV29-1 TRBD2 - TGCAGCGTTGGTACTAGCGGCGGGGAGCTGTTTTTT CSVGTSGGELFF
TRBJ1-1 TRBV6-5 TRBD1 - TGTGCCAGCAGCATGACTGGGACAGCGAACACTGAAGCTTTCTTT CASSMTGTANTEAFF
TRBJ2-2 TRBV7-3 TRBD2 - TGTGCCAGCAGCGGGACTATCAACACCGGGGAGCTGTTTTTT CASSGTINTGELFF
TRBJ1-5 TRBV30 - - TGTGCCTGGGGACTCTATAGCAATCAGCCCCAGCATTTT CAWGLYSNQPQHF
TRBJ1-1 TRBV30 - - TGTGCCTGGAGTGTACAGAGGGTATCCGTGAACACTGAAGCTTTCTTT CAWSVQRVSVNTEAFF
TRBJ1-2 TRBV7-2 - - TGTGCCAGCAGCTTAAGGGACAAAAGCAACTATGGCTACACCTTC CASSLRDKSNYGYTF
TRBJ2-7 TRBV12-5 - - TGTGCTAGTGGTTTCTACCCCCCCCAAGAGCAGTACTTC CASGFYPPQEQYF
TRBJ2-1 TRBV7-9 - few TGTGCCAGCAGCACCACTCAGGGGAGGCAGTTCTTC CASSTTQGRQFF
TRBJ2-3 TRBV29-1 - - TGCAGCGTTGAGGAGCGGACAGCCCGCGCAGATACGCAGTATTTT CSVEERTARADTQYF
TRBJ2-2 TRBV29-1 TRBD1 - TGCAGCGTTGATGCCCCGGGACAGGGGGCTAACACCGGGGAGCTGTTTTTT CSVDAPGQGANTGELFF
TRBJ2-1 TRBV7-3 TRBD2 - TGTGCCAGCAGCTTAAACCCGGCGGGGGGGAATGAGCAGTTCTTC CASSLNPAGGNEQFF
TRBJ2-3 TRBV11-3 TRBD2 - TGTGCCAGCAGCTCATCTTGGAGCGGGAGGCCCACAGATACGCAGTATTTT CASSSSWSGRPTDTQYF
TRBJ2-5 TRBV29-1 TRBD1 - TGCAGCGTGCCCGGACAGGGGCTAGGAGAGACCCAGTACTTC CSVPGQGLGETQYF
TRBJ1-1 TRBV7-9 TRBD1 - TGTGCCAGCAGCTTACCAGGGGGCTCGGACACTGAAGCTTTCTTT CASSLPGGSDTEAFF
TRBJ2-6 TRBV10-2 - - TGCGCCAGCAGCCGAGCAGGGGCCTCCTCTGGGGCCAACGTCCTGACTTTC CASSRAGASSGANVLTF
TRBJ2-1 TRBV7-9 TRBD2 - TGTGCCAGCAGCCCACTAGCGGGCAGCTACAATGAGCAGTTCTTC CASSPLAGSYNEQFF
TRBJ2-5 TRBV7-7 - - TGTGCCAGCAGCTTAGGTGCACAGGGATTGGAGACCCAGTACTTC CASSLGAQGLETQYF
TRBJ2-1 TRBV30 TRBD2 - TGTGCCTGGAGTGGACTAGCGGGAGGGCTCCTCTCCTACAATGAGCAGTTCTTC CAWSGLAGGLLSYNEQFF
TRBJ2-1 TRBV11-2 TRBD2 - TGTGCCAGCAGCTCCCTTAGCGGGAGCTCCTACAATGAGCAGTTCTTC CASSSLSGSSYNEQFF
TRBJ2-1 TRBV5-4 TRBD2 - TGTGCCAGCACCCAAAGCGGGGTATACAATGAGCAGTTCTTC CASTQSGVYNEQFF
TRBJ1-2 TRBV19 TRBD1 - TGTGCCACGACCGAGACAGGGGACTATGGCTACACCTTC CATTETGDYGYTF
TRBJ2-1 TRBV9 TRBD2 - TGTGCCAGCAGTAGTCTAGCGGGCTCCTACAATGAGCAGTTCTTC CASSSLAGSYNEQFF
TRBJ2-5 TRBV11-3 TRBD2 - TGTGCCAGCAGCACTAGCGGGGGTCGCGCTCTCCAAGAGACCCAGTACTTC CASSTSGGRALQETQYF
TRBJ1-1 TRBV5-4 TRBD1 - TGCGCCAGCAGCCAGGGGGACCGGACTGAAGCTTTCTTT CASSQGDRTEAFF
TRBJ2-5 TRBV5-6 TRBD2 - TGTGCCAGCAGCCGGGGGGATGAGACCCAGTACTTC CASSRGDETQYF